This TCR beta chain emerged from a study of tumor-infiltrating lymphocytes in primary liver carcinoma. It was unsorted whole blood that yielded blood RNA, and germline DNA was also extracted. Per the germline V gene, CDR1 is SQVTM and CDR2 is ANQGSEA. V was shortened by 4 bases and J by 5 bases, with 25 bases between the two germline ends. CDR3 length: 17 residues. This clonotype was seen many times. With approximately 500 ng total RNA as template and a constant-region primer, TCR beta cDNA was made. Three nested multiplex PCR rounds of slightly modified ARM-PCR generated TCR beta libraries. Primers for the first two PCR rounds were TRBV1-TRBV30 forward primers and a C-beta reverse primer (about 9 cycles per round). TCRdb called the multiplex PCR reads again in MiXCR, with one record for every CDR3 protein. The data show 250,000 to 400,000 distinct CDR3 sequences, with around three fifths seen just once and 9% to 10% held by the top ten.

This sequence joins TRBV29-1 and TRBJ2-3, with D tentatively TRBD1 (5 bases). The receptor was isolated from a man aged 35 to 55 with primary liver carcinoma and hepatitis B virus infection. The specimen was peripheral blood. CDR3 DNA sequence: TGCAGCGTTGCCCTCCCACTCCGTCGACAGAATGGAGATACGCAGTATTTT. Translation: CSVALPLRRQNGDTQYF.